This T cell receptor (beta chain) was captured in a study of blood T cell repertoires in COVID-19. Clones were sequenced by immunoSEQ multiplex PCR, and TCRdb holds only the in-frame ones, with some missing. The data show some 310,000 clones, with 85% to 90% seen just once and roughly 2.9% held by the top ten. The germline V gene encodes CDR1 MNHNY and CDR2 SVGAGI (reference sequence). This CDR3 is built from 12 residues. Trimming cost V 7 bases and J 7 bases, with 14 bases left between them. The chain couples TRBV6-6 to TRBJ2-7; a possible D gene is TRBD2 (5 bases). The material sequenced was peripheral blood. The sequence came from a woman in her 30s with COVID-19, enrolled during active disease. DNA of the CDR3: TGTGCCAGCAACGACCGCCCGGGGGAGCAGTACTTC. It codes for CASNDRPGEQYF.